The 13 T cell receptor beta chains below all came from one sample that was sequenced in a study of control samples from healthy donors and cancer patients. Using immunoSEQ multiplex PCR, the repertoire was profiled, and TCRdb retains in-frame clones only, with some absent. The profile shows over 150,000 clones, roughly 95% of them singletons. The material sequenced was blood. All receptors come from a woman aged 30 to 39 in good health.

This chain uses TRBV19 with TRBJ1-1; TRBD1 matches 12 bases. This CDR3 is built from 17 residues. Germline lookup yields CDR1 LNHDA and CDR2 SQIVND (reference sequence). With 4 bases clipped from V and 1 base from J, the junction kept 7 bases outside the gene matches. The CDR3 sequence: CASSTPGQGARNTEAFF. CDR3 in DNA: TGTGCCAGTAGTACCCCGGGACAGGGGGCGCGGAACACTGAAGCTTTCTTT.

V is TRBV30 and J is TRBJ1-1; 7 bases are a match to TRBD1. The junction had 10 bases not matched to a gene; V was cut back by 0 bases and J by 0 bases. CDR1 and CDR2 from the germline V gene are GTSNPN and SVGIG (reference sequence). This CDR3 comprises 17 residues. CDR3 loop: CAWSVLGTVTMNTEAFF. The CDR3 DNA is TGTGCCTGGAGTGTACTCGGGACAGTTACTATGAACACTGAAGCTTTCTTT.

This clone has only one observation. The chain combines TRBV19 with TRBJ1-3; D remains ambiguous. Trimming removed 3 bases from V and 0 bases from J, with 9 bases in between. The CDR3 has 15 amino acids. The germline V gene has CDR1 LNHDA and CDR2 SQIVND (reference sequence). The CDR3 loop is CASSMTLSSGNTIYF. The CDR3, as DNA: TGTGCCAGTAGTATGACCTTGAGCTCTGGAAACACCATATATTTT.

V gene TRBV6-6 combines with J gene TRBJ1-2, with D possibly TRBD1 on 5 matching bases. Per the germline V gene, CDR1 is MNHNY and CDR2 is SVGAGI (reference sequence). This CDR3 is 15 amino acids long. Trimming removed 3 bases at V and 8 bases at J, with 19 bases between. CDR3 residues: CASSYMGEGAGGYTF. The CDR3 DNA reads TGTGCCAGCAGTTATATGGGGGAAGGGGCTGGAGGCTACACCTTC.

The rearrangement joins TRBV5-1 to TRBJ2-5; 7 nucleotides match TRBD2. The germline CDR1 and CDR2 sequences are SGHRS and YFSETQ. V was pared by 2 bases and J by 2 bases, with 6 bases of the junction left unmatched. The CDR3 loop spans 15 amino acids. As DNA, the CDR3 is TGCGCCAGCAGCTTAGGGGAGGGCCCACAAGAGACCCAGTACTTC. Residues: CASSLGEGPQETQYF.

This chain joins TRBV25-1 and TRBJ1-1, with 8 bases fitting TRBD1. Germline CDR1 MGHDK, CDR2 SYGVNS. This CDR3 has 15 residues. With V trimmed by 1 base and J by 2 bases, 3 bases remained unmatched. The CDR3 reads CASSEWQGANTEAFF. For the CDR3, the DNA is TGTGCCAGCAGTGAATGGCAGGGGGCAAACACTGAAGCTTTCTTT.

This rearrangement joins TRBV24-1 to TRBJ2-5, with 8 bases aligning to TRBD1. The V segment lost 4 bases and the J segment 5 bases; nucleotides outside the gene matches: 14. CDR1 KGHDR and CDR2 SFDVKD come from the germline V gene. The CDR3 loop spans 17 amino acids. The CDR3 region has the DNA TGTGCCACCAGTGAAACGACCTTCAGGGGGCAGGGGGAGACCCAGTACTTC. Translated: CATSETTFRGQGETQYF.

The CDR3 nucleotides read TGTGCCAGCAGCCAGATTGACAGGGTTGCTGGAAACACCATATATTTT. It is translated as CASSQIDRVAGNTIYF. V usage is TRBV3-1 (or the pseudogene TRBV3-2) and J usage is TRBJ1-3, with 7 bases that match TRBD1. The CDR3 runs to 16 residues. Germline CDR1 is LGHDT and CDR2 is YNNKEL (reference sequence). With 3 bases clipped from V and 2 bases from J, the junction kept 7 bases outside the gene matches.

The chain links TRBV4-1 to TRBJ2-7; 9 bases agree with TRBD1. This CDR3 comprises 16 residues. CDR1 and CDR2 from the germline V gene are MGHRA and YSYEKL. The V gene end was trimmed by 3 bases and the J gene end by 5 bases; junction bases not matched to a gene: 11. The DNA of the CDR3 is TGCGCCAGCAGCCACCCCGCCCGGGACAGGGACAACGAGCAGTACTTC. Translating gives CASSHPARDRDNEQYF.

This clone came up once. The chain carries TRBV18 and TRBJ1-3, with unresolved D. The CDR3 consists of 14 residues. Trimming took 6 bases from V and 0 from J, leaving 9 bases between them. CDR1 is KGHSH, CDR2 LQKENI, per germline. CDR3 region: CASSGRSSGNTIYF. The CDR3 DNA is TGTGCCAGCTCTGGTCGAAGCTCTGGAAACACCATATATTTT.

This chain connects TRBV6-5 to TRBJ2-5, with TRBD1 identical over 7 bases. The CDR3 length is 14 residues. Trimming removed 6 bases from V and 5 bases from J; junction bases left unmatched: 9. Germline V gene lookup returns CDR1 MNHEY and CDR2 SVGAGI. CDR3 sequence: CASRVTGAGETQYF. Written as DNA, the CDR3 is TGTGCCAGCAGAGTCACAGGGGCCGGGGAGACCCAGTACTTC.

The rearrangement links TRBV19 to TRBJ2-2; 8 positions match TRBD1. CDR3 size: 15 residues. V lost 4 bases to trimming and J lost 9 bases; unmatched junction nucleotides: 10. The germline gives CDR1 LNHDA, CDR2 SQIVND (reference sequence). This CDR3 reads CASSTIGQGGRELFF. The CDR3 DNA reads TGTGCCAGTAGTACCATCGGACAGGGCGGAAGGGAGCTGTTTTTT.

The chain employs TRBV15 and TRBJ2-7, with unresolved D. Germline V gene lookup returns CDR1 LNHNV and CDR2 YYDKDF (reference sequence). The CDR3 consists of 14 residues. V was clipped by 0 bases and J by 1 base, with 7 bases between them. The CDR3 here is CATSRDSRSYEQYF. The CDR3 nucleotides read TGTGCCACCAGCAGAGATTCCCGTTCCTACGAGCAGTACTTC.